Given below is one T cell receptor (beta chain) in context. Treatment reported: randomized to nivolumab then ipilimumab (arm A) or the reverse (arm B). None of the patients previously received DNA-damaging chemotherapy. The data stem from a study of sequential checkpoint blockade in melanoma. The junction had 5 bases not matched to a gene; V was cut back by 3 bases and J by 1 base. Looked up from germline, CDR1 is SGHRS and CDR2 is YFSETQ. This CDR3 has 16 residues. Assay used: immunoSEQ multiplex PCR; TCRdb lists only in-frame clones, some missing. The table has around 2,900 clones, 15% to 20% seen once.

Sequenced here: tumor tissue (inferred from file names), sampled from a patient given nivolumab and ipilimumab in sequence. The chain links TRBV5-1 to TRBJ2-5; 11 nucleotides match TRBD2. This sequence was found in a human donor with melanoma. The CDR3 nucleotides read TGCGCCAGCAGCTCCCCTAGCGGGGGGACCCAAGAGACCCAGTACTTC. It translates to CASSSPSGGTQETQYF.